Below are 15 T cell receptor beta chains sequenced from a single sample in a study of shared clonotypes between healthy human individuals. Clones were read by immunoSEQ multiplex PCR, and TCRdb kept only the in-frame ones, dropping some. In the table there are about 330,000 clones, around 74% of which are singletons. The sequencing input was memory CD4+ T cells sorted from blood. Specified subset: CD45RA-negative fraction. The receptors come from a man aged 30 to 45 in good health.

In its sample, this clone was seen a few times. This chain joins TRBV19 and TRBJ1-1; tentatively, D is TRBD1 (5 bases). Per germline, CDR1 LNHDA and CDR2 SQIVND (reference sequence). Trimming took 5 bases from V and 6 from J, leaving 16 bases between them. CDR3 length: 14 amino acids. CDR3 nucleotide sequence: TGTGCCAGTAGTCCCCGCAACAGGCACCCTGAAGCTTTCTTT. Encoded protein: CASSPRNRHPEAFF.

The rearrangement links TRBV9 to TRBJ1-2, with a possible D match to TRBD1 (6 bases). The V end lost 4 bases, the J end lost 3 bases, and 16 bases lay between the germline ends. Per the germline V gene, CDR1 is SGDLS and CDR2 is YYNGEE. CDR3 length equals 15 residues. The CDR3 region is CASSPVGGPDYGYTF. The CDR3 nucleotides read TGTGCCAGCAGCCCAGTCGGGGGGCCTGACTATGGCTACACCTTC.

This sequence joins TRBV7-9 and TRBJ2-2; the D call may be TRBD1 or TRBD2 (6 bases each). V lost 2 bases, J lost 0 bases, and 10 bases lay in between. The CDR3 has 16 amino acids. Looked up from germline, CDR1 is SEHNR and CDR2 is FQNEAQ (reference sequence). Here the CDR3 reads CASSLLGGPNTGELFF. CDR3 in DNA: TGTGCCAGCAGCTTATTAGGGGGGCCGAACACCGGGGAGCTGTTTTTT.

About this clone itself: This sample includes further DNA sequences coding for the same CDR3. The gene calls are TRBV5-4 and TRBJ2-5; D is unclear. CDR3 length: 13 amino acids. Germline V gives CDR1 SGHNT, CDR2 YYREEE (reference sequence). V lost 0 bases, J lost 1 base, and 4 bases lay in between. The CDR3 nucleotides read TGTGCCAGCAGCTTGGGGAGCCAAGAGACCCAGTACTTC. Translated, it gives CASSLGSQETQYF. The full variable domain, in which reference TRBV5-4 and TRBJ2-5 provide the parts outside the CDR3, is ETGVTQSPTHLIKTRGQQVTLRCSSQSGHNTVSWYQQALGQGPQFIFQYYREEENGRGNFPPRFSGLQFPNYSSELNVNALELDDSALYLCASSLGSQETQYFGPGTRLLVL.

This chain uses TRBV5-1 with TRBJ2-2; 14 bases fit TRBD2. The V gene end was trimmed by 4 bases and the J gene end by 7 bases; junction bases not matched to a gene: 15. This CDR3 has 19 residues. The germline CDR1 and CDR2 sequences are SGHRS and YFSETQ. CDR3 sequence: CASSDQPRLAGGPGGELFF. CDR3 sequence (DNA): TGCGCCAGCAGCGATCAACCTCGACTAGCGGGAGGGCCCGGCGGGGAGCTGTTTTTT.

This clone has only a few counts. This chain uses TRBV11-3 with TRBJ2-5; a weak D match, TRBD2 (6 bases). Germline V gene lookup returns CDR1 SGHNT and CDR2 YENEEA. V gave up 5 bases and J gave up 2 bases, with 27 bases separating them. The CDR3 consists of 19 residues. The CDR3 bases are TGTGCCAGCAGCAAAGGAAAGGAGCGGGCCCCACCCCGGCAAGAGACCCAGTACTTC. This encodes CASSKGKERAPPRQETQYF.

This clone was counted only a few times. The chain combines TRBV9 with TRBJ1-1; D ambiguous. CDR3 length: 15 residues. Per the germline V gene, CDR1 is SGDLS and CDR2 is YYNGEE. Trimming cost V 3 bases and J 1 base, with 13 bases left between them. DNA of the CDR3: TGTGCCAGCAGCGCGCGCCCTGGTGGGAACACTGAAGCTTTCTTT. Amino acid sequence: CASSARPGGNTEAFF.

This CDR3 is CSVDLLAGEVEFF. CDR3 in DNA: TGCAGCGTTGATCTGCTAGCGGGAGAGGTCGAGTTCTTC. This chain uses TRBV29-1 with TRBJ2-1, with 10 bases identical to TRBD2. The trim removed 3 bases at V and 14 bases at J, leaving 10 bases unmatched. This CDR3 contains 13 residues. Germline CDR1 and CDR2: SQVTM and ANQGSEA.

This chain links TRBV5-5 with TRBJ1-5; weak D call: TRBD1 (6 bases). With 0 bases removed from V and 4 bases from J, the gap between germline ends came to 8 bases. The CDR3 is 14 amino acids. Germline V gives CDR1 SGHKS, CDR2 YYEKEE (reference sequence). This chain's CDR3 is CASSLGTENQPQHF. Written as DNA, the CDR3 is TGTGCCAGCAGCTTGGGGACAGAAAATCAGCCCCAGCATTTT.

V and J are TRBV7-9 and TRBJ1-2; D gene ambiguous. The ends were cut back, 4 bases at V and 8 bases at J, with 17 bases in the middle. The CDR3 is 14 amino acids. Looked up from germline, CDR1 is SEHNR and CDR2 is FQNEAQ (reference sequence). This CDR3 reads CASSSSGRTQGYTF. CDR3 sequence (DNA): TGTGCCAGCAGCTCTTCCGGCAGGACCCAAGGCTACACCTTC.

This chain connects TRBV2 to TRBJ1-5; possible D gene TRBD1, 5 bases. Deletions cut 2 bases from V and 8 bases from J, with 13 bases between. The CDR3 is 14 residues long. Germline V gene data show CDR1 as SNHLY and CDR2 as FYNNEI. CDR3 amino acids: CASSERGASKPQHF. The CDR3 DNA sequence: TGTGCCAGCAGTGAAAGGGGCGCAAGTAAGCCCCAGCATTTT.

The chain combines TRBV28 with TRBJ2-7; tentatively, D is TRBD1 (6 bases). The germline V and J ends were trimmed by 6 bases and 4 bases, with 10 bases remaining between them. This CDR3 spans 12 amino acids. Germline V gene data show CDR1 as MDHEN and CDR2 as SYDVKM. The CDR3 region is CASREQGYEQYF. CDR3 nucleotide sequence: TGTGCCAGCAGAGAACAGGGTTACGAGCAGTACTTC.

This rearrangement joins TRBV20-1 to TRBJ1-2, with D tentatively TRBD1 (5 bases). Trimming removed 1 base from V and 10 bases from J, with 10 bases in between. Germline assignment: CDR1 DFQATT and CDR2 SNEGSKA (reference sequence). This CDR3 contains 11 residues. The CDR3 spells CSARVRGIYTF. CDR3 nucleotides: TGCAGTGCTAGAGTGAGGGGTATCTACACCTTC.

The chain is built from TRBV11-2 and TRBJ2-1; D not certain. V lost 5 bases to trimming and J lost 2 bases, with 10 bases between them. CDR1 SGHAT and CDR2 FQNNGV come from the germline V gene. This CDR3 is built from 14 residues. In nucleotides, the CDR3 is TGTGCCAGCAGCCTGGCCTCGGCCTACAATGAGCAGTTCTTC. This encodes CASSLASAYNEQFF.

The chain carries TRBV10-1 and TRBJ2-1; no firm D call. Germline loops: CDR1 WNHNN, CDR2 SYGVQD (reference sequence). The ends were cut back, 3 bases at V and 4 bases at J, with 13 bases in the middle. CDR3 length equals 15 residues. The CDR3 protein is CASSEAGSAYNEQFF. CDR3 bases: TGCGCCAGCAGTGAAGCAGGTTCCGCTTACAATGAGCAGTTCTTC.